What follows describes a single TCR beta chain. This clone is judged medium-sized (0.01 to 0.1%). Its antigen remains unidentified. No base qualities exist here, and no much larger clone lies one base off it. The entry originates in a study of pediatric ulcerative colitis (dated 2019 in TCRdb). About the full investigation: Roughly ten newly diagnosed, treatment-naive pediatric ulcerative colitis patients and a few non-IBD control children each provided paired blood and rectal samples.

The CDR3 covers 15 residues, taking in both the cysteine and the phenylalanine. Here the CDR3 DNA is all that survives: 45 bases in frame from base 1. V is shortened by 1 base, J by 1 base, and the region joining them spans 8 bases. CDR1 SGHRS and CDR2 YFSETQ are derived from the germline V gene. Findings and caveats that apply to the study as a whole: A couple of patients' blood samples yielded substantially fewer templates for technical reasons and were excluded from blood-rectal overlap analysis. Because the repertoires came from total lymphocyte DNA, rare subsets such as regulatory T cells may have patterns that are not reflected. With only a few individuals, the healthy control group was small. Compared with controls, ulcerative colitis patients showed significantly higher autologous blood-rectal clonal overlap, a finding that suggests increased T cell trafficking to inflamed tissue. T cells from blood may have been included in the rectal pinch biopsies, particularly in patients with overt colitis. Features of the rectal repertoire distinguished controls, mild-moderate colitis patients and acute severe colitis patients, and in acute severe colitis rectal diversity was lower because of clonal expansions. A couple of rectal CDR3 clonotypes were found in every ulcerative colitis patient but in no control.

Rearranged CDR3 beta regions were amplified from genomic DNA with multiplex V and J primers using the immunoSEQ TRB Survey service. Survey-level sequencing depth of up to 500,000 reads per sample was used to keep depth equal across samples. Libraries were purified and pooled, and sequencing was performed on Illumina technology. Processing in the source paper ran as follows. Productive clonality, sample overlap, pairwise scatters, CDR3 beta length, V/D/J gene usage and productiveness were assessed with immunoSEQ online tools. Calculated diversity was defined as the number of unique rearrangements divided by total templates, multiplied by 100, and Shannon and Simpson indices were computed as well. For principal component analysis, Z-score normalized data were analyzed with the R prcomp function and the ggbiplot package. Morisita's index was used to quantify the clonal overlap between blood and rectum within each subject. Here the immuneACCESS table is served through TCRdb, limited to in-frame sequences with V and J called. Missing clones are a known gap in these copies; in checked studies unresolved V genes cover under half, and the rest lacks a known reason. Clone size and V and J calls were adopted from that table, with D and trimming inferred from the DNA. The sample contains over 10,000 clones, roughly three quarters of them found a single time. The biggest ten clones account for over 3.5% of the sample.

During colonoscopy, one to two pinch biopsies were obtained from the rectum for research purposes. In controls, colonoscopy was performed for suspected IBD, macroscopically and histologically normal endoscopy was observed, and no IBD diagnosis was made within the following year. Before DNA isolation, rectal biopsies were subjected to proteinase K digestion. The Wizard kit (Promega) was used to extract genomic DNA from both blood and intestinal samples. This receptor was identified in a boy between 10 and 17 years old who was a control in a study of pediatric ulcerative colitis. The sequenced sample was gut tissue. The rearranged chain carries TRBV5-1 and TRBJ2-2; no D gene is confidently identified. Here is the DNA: TGCGCCAGCAGCTTGAACAACCAGAACACCGGGGAGCTGTTTTTT. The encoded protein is CASSLNNQNTGELFF.